This TCR beta chain was sequenced for a study of CD8 T cells in ankylosing spondylitis. Trimming removed 1 base from V and 1 base from J; junction bases left unmatched: 8. This CDR3 comprises 16 residues. Germline V gene lookup returns CDR1 SGHRS and CDR2 YFSETQ. Using its own MiXCR run on the 5' RACE reads, TCRdb lists one record per CDR3 protein. The sample holds 400,000 to 450,000 distinct CDR3 sequences, under 20% seen once. Study-level points and caveats: Disease-linked clones reportedly showed significant enrichment in matched ankylosing spondylitis synovial fluid. A subset of motif variants has previously been described in the synovial fluid and blood of reactive arthritis. Characteristic, it appeared, of ankylosing spondylitis blood was a TCR beta motif of fewer than 10 highly homologous variants.

This clonotype was seen more than once but under ten times. Its cognate antigen is unknown. V gene TRBV5-1 combines with J gene TRBJ2-7; 7 nucleotides match TRBD2. The sequence was collected from a male donor with ankylosing spondylitis. Sequencing was done on a sample of blood, either unsorted or a sorted T cell fraction (not recorded which). DNA for the CDR3: TGCGCCAGCAGCTTGTCTCGCGGGAGCGGGTCCTACGAGCAGTACTTC. Protein: CASSLSRGSGSYEQYF.